The clone carrying this T cell receptor beta chain was picked up one time. Original processing notes: Reference gene primer amplification gave nucleated cell count estimates. The method was immunoSEQ multiplex PCR; TCRdb's version includes in-frame clones alone and lacks a portion of them. V and J calls and clone size come straight from that table; D and trimming were deduced from the DNA. The sample consists of 60,000 to 85,000 clones, around 75% of them appearing once. The record originates from a study of blood T cell repertoires in COVID-19. The wider study: The origin of the acute and convalescent COVID-19 samples was the United States, Italy and Spain. In each case, the material was cDNA or gDNA derived from T cells, B-cell-depleted T cells, or PBMCs.

Trimming stripped 1 base from V and 1 base from J, with 5 bases between. The CDR3 spans 13 residues. Germline V gives CDR1 SGHNT, CDR2 YYREEE (reference sequence). The specimen was peripheral blood. The chain couples TRBV5-4 to TRBJ2-5, with D hard to call. This TCR was sampled from a man between 70 and 80 years old with acute or convalescent COVID-19. The CDR3 region has the DNA TGTGCCAGCAGCTTGTACAGCCAAGAGACCCAGTACTTC. Translating gives CASSLYSQETQYF.